The 21 T cell receptor beta chains listed next were all sequenced from one sample in a study of blood T cell repertoires in COVID-19 (dated by TCRdb to about 2020). Libraries were made using the immunoSEQ multiplex PCR assay. The table was pulled from immuneACCESS by TCRdb, which kept in-frame rearrangements only. Such tables lose some clones; where checked, under half of the loss comes from unresolved V genes, and the rest has no known cause. For this sample the table gives 150,000 to 200,000 clones, of which roughly 87% were detected only once. About 2.2% of the sample goes to the ten largest clones. The sample comprised PBMCs or T cells enriched from blood (not recorded which). All receptors come from a woman between 40 and 50 years old with acute COVID-19.

V and J are TRBV3-1 (or the pseudogene TRBV3-2) and TRBJ1-5; TRBD1 matches 7 bases. CDR1 and CDR2 (germline): LGHDT, YNNKEL (reference sequence). With V trimmed by 7 bases and J by 7 bases, 34 bases remained unmatched. This CDR3 has 22 amino acids. The CDR3 is CASTLSLQGFGRGRGRRQPQHF. The DNA for the CDR3 is TGTGCCAGCACCCTTAGTCTGCAAGGGTTCGGAAGGGGAAGGGGGCGAAGACAGCCCCAGCATTTT.

This chain links TRBV4-1 with TRBJ1-2; TRBD1 matches 8 bases. The CDR3 is 14 amino acids. The germline V gene has CDR1 MGHRA and CDR2 YSYEKL. V dropped 5 bases and J dropped 9; count of bases not matched to a gene: 11. The CDR3 reads CASSNSGGMDSYTF. CDR3 bases: TGCGCCAGCAGCAACTCAGGGGGCATGGATAGCTACACCTTC.

The V gene is TRBV11-2, the J gene TRBJ1-2; possibly TRBD1 for D (5 bases). This CDR3 has 14 residues. CDR1 and CDR2 (germline): SGHAT, FQNNGV. Trimming removed 5 bases at V and 5 bases at J, with 15 bases between. The CDR3 region is CASSRGRDLYGYTF. The CDR3 coding sequence is TGTGCCAGCAGCAGAGGTCGGGACTTATATGGCTACACCTTC.

The chain has TRBV11-2 and TRBJ2-1; TRBD2 agrees at 7 bases. The J segment lost 1 base and the V segment lost 1 base, leaving 7 bases of the junction unmatched. Germline-derived CDR1 and CDR2 are SGHAT and FQNNGV. The CDR3 extends over 17 amino acids. The CDR3 nucleotides read TGTGCCAGCAGCTTAGGGAGCGGGACTGGGTCCTACAATGAGCAGTTCTTC. Protein sequence: CASSLGSGTGSYNEQFF. Filled out from reference TRBV11-2 and TRBJ2-1, the complete variable domain reads EAGVAQSPRYKIIEKRQSVAFWCNPISGHATLYWYQQILGQGPKLLIQFQNNGVVDDSQLPKDRFSAERLKGVDSTLKIQPAKLEDSAVYLCASSLGSGTGSYNEQFFGPGTRLTVL.

To note about this clone: This same CDR3 is encoded by further DNA sequences in the sample. The chain recombines TRBV6-6 with TRBJ2-7, with a weak D call TRBD2 (6 bases). The V end lost 0 bases, the J end lost 2 bases, and 11 bases lay between the germline ends. Germline CDR1 and CDR2: MNHNY and SVGAGI (reference sequence). CDR3 length: 15 residues. The CDR3: CASSYSAGGPYEQYF. CDR3 nucleotide sequence: TGTGCCAGCAGTTACTCGGCCGGGGGACCCTACGAGCAGTACTTC.

The V call is TRBV4-2, the J call TRBJ2-3; 10 nucleotides match TRBD2. The germline V gene encodes CDR1 LGHNA and CDR2 YNFKEQ. This CDR3 spans 18 amino acids. The V gene end was trimmed by 2 bases and the J gene end by 1 base; junction bases not matched to a gene: 9. CDR3 loop: CASSQRDSAGGRTDTQYF. CDR3 sequence (DNA): TGTGCCAGCAGCCAACGTGATTCAGCGGGGGGGCGCACAGATACGCAGTATTTT.

This clone has just one count. The chain is built from TRBV11-3 and TRBJ2-2; 14 bases map to TRBD2. The V gene's germline CDR1 is SGHNT and CDR2 YENEEA. V dropped 8 bases and J dropped 1; count of bases not matched to a gene: 0. This CDR3 region has 15 residues. CDR3 loop: CASGLAGGNTGELFF. The CDR3 coding sequence is TGTGCCAGCGGACTAGCGGGAGGGAACACCGGGGAGCTGTTTTTT.

This chain links TRBV5-1 with TRBJ2-7; TRBD2 might be the D (6 bases). The CDR3 length is 15 residues. From germline, CDR1 is SGHRS and CDR2 YFSETQ. The V end was cut by 0 bases, the J end by 5 bases, with 15 bases between. This CDR3 reads CASSLDSGYVDEQYF. Here the CDR3 DNA reads TGCGCCAGCAGCTTGGATAGCGGTTACGTGGACGAGCAGTACTTC.

V is TRBV2 and J is TRBJ2-7, with D possibly TRBD2 on 6 matching bases. V shed 2 bases and J shed 4 bases, with 12 bases lying between them. The CDR3 spans 14 residues. Germline V CDR1 and CDR2: SNHLY, FYNNEI. The CDR3 region is CASSEMVSGYEQYF. The CDR3 coding sequence is TGTGCCAGCAGTGAAATGGTTAGCGGATACGAGCAGTACTTC.

V gene TRBV19 combines with J gene TRBJ1-5, with a weak D call TRBD1 (6 bases). Germline V gives CDR1 LNHDA, CDR2 SQIVND (reference sequence). The V and J ends lost 4 bases and 5 bases respectively, with 12 bases between them. The CDR3 loop spans 14 amino acids. CDR3: CASSKQGTDQPQHF. CDR3 nucleotides: TGTGCCAGTAGTAAACAGGGAACGGATCAGCCCCAGCATTTT.

V is TRBV4-1 and J is TRBJ1-1; possible D gene TRBD1, 6 bases. V dropped 3 bases and J dropped 1 base, with 12 bases sitting between them. The CDR3 length is 15 residues. The germline gives CDR1 MGHRA, CDR2 YSYEKL. The CDR3 sequence: CASSQGGAANTEAFF. The DNA of the CDR3 is TGCGCCAGCAGCCAGGGGGGGGCGGCGAACACTGAAGCTTTCTTT.

This clone appeared a few times. The sample carries other DNA sequences with the same CDR3. The chain is built from TRBV5-1 and TRBJ1-2, with D tentatively TRBD1 (6 bases). Germline CDR1 SGHRS, CDR2 YFSETQ. Trimming cost V 0 bases and J 4 bases, with 10 bases left between them. This CDR3 region has 14 residues. The CDR3 DNA sequence: TGCGCCAGCAGCTTGGGACAAGGGGGCTATGGCTACACCTTC. Translated, it gives CASSLGQGGYGYTF.

The chain employs TRBV2 and TRBJ2-4, with D tentatively TRBD1 (6 bases). V lost 5 bases and J 0 bases, leaving 14 bases between the germline ends. Germline loops: CDR1 SNHLY, CDR2 FYNNEI. The CDR3 is 16 residues long. The DNA for the CDR3 is TGTGCCAGCAGTCCCCACTCCAGGGGAGCCAAAAACATTCAGTACTTC. It encodes CASSPHSRGAKNIQYF.

This clone was picked up a small number of times. V gene TRBV6-5 combines with J gene TRBJ2-7, with 8 bases identical to TRBD1. CDR3 size: 16 residues. Trimming cost V 4 bases and J 7 bases; bases outside gene matches: 15. The germline V gene has CDR1 MNHEY and CDR2 SVGAGI. The CDR3 loop reads CASSSPPGGRFSEQYF. The CDR3, as DNA: TGTGCCAGCAGTTCCCCCCCAGGGGGCCGATTTTCTGAGCAGTACTTC.

The J gene is TRBJ2-1, the V gene TRBV4-2; 10 bases map to TRBD2. CDR3 length: 16 amino acids. CDR1 is LGHNA and CDR2 is YNFKEQ in the germline V gene. The V segment lost 3 bases and the J segment 3 bases; nucleotides outside the gene matches: 5. CDR3 nucleotides: TGTGCCAGCAGCCAGATAGCGGGAGGCAACTACAATGAGCAGTTCTTC. Translation gives CASSQIAGGNYNEQFF.

The rearrangement links TRBV19 to TRBJ1-1; 7 bases are shared with TRBD1. Trimming at V came to 10 bases and at J to 7 bases, leaving 18 bases not matched to a gene. The CDR3 extends over 15 amino acids. CDR1 and CDR2 (germline): LNHDA, SQIVND (reference sequence). Written as DNA, the CDR3 is TGTGCCACCCGAGTATGGGGGACAGTCCAAGATGAAGCTTTCTTT. This gives the protein CATRVWGTVQDEAFF.

This clone was found many times. The genes are TRBV6-5 and TRBJ2-3, with D tentatively TRBD2 (7 bases). The CDR3 extends over 13 amino acids. Trimming shortened V by 5 bases and J by 8 bases, and 14 bases separated the two germline ends. Germline CDR1 MNHEY, CDR2 SVGAGI. The CDR3 is CASSPGGPFTQYF. As DNA, the CDR3 is TGTGCCAGCAGTCCCGGGGGGCCCTTTACGCAGTATTTT.

The CDR3: CASKGRADGANVLTF. The CDR3 nucleotides read TGTGCCAGCAAAGGTCGAGCGGACGGGGCCAACGTCCTGACTTTC. This chain links TRBV2 with TRBJ2-6; D is perhaps TRBD2 (5 bases). V dropped 7 bases and J dropped 4 bases, with 14 bases sitting between them. The CDR3 consists of 15 residues. Germline V CDR1 and CDR2: SNHLY, FYNNEI.

In its sample, this clone was seen a few times. The V call is TRBV11-1, the J call TRBJ2-5; D possibly corresponds to TRBD2 (6 bases). V gave up 3 bases and J gave up 5 bases, with 13 bases separating them. Germline CDR1 is SGHAT and CDR2 is FQDESV (reference sequence). The CDR3 sequence is 14 residues long. The CDR3 coding sequence is TGTGCCAGCAGCTTTCGAGGAGGGGAGGAGACCCAGTACTTC. It codes for CASSFRGGEETQYF.

The V call is TRBV29-1, the J call TRBJ2-2; 8 bases line up with TRBD1. The trim removed 4 bases at V and 1 base at J, leaving 5 bases unmatched. The CDR3 spans 15 residues. Germline CDR1 and CDR2: SQVTM and ANQGSEA. CDR3 protein: CSVARGQENTGELFF. DNA of the CDR3: TGCAGCGTTGCGCGGGGACAGGAGAACACCGGGGAGCTGTTTTTT.

The J gene is TRBJ2-1, the V gene TRBV19; TRBD2 agrees at 8 bases. Per germline, CDR1 LNHDA and CDR2 SQIVND (reference sequence). V lost 4 bases and J lost 4; bases outside the gene matches: 6. The CDR3 is 15 residues long. Here the CDR3 reads CASSTGSGTYNEQFF. CDR3 in DNA: TGTGCCAGTAGTACGGGTAGCGGGACTTACAATGAGCAGTTCTTC.